These T cell receptor beta chains were read from a single sample in a study of T cells in Graves' hyperthyroidism and ophthalmopathy. TCRdb re-called the multiplex PCR reads with MiXCR, one entry per CDR3 protein. The repertoire holds some 300,000 distinct CDR3 sequences, with around a fifth as singletons. The sequenced sample consisted of blood. The receptor source for this set is a man aged 50-59 years with Graves' ophthalmopathy. Each CDR3 is given with its conserved first and last residue. Each record gives: CDR3 length, clone size, V gene, D gene, J gene, CDR3 protein, CDR3 DNA. D genes are given only for firm matches. Size values are once, few and many counts, or a class for expanded clones, and some rows have none.

16,many,TRBV20-1,TRBD2,TRBJ2-1,CSARGLAGVPYNEQFF,TGCAGTGCCAGGGGACTAGCGGGAGTACCATACAATGAGCAGTTCTTC
13,NA,TRBV6-1,NA,TRBJ1-5,CASGAGPNQPQHF,TGTGCCAGCGGGGCAGGACCCAATCAGCCCCAGCATTTT
13,many,TRBV7-9,NA,TRBJ1-1,CASSPRRGIEAFF,TGTGCCAGCAGCCCCCGACGGGGGATTGAGGCTTTCTTT
12,NA,TRBV15,NA,TRBJ2-3,CATSRDWVTQYF,TGTGCCACCAGCAGAGATTGGGTTACGCAGTATTTT
13,many,TRBV2,TRBD2,TRBJ2-1,CASSLAEFNEQFF,TGTGCCAGCAGCCTAGCGGAGTTCAATGAGCAGTTCTTC
15,NA,TRBV6-1,NA,TRBJ2-1,CASARGSSGHNEQFF,TGTGCCAGCGCCCGCGGCTCTTCGGGACACAATGAGCAGTTCTTC
16,NA,TRBV20-1,TRBD2,TRBJ2-1,CSAERASGRSYNEQFF,TGCAGTGCCGAGAGGGCTAGCGGGAGGTCCTACAATGAGCAGTTCTTC
18,many,TRBV24-1,TRBD2,TRBJ2-2,CATSDLHTGLANTGELFF,TGTGCCACCAGTGATTTGCACACGGGACTAGCTAACACCGGGGAGCTGTTTTTT
16,NA,TRBV7-9,NA,TRBJ2-7,CASSLGRAGTWGEQYF,TGTGCCAGCAGCTTGGGCCGGGCGGGTACCTGGGGAGAGCAGTACTTC
15,NA,TRBV7-9,TRBD1,TRBJ2-7,CASSLYGDRVHEQYF,TGTGCCAGCAGCTTATATGGGGACAGGGTCCACGAGCAGTACTTC